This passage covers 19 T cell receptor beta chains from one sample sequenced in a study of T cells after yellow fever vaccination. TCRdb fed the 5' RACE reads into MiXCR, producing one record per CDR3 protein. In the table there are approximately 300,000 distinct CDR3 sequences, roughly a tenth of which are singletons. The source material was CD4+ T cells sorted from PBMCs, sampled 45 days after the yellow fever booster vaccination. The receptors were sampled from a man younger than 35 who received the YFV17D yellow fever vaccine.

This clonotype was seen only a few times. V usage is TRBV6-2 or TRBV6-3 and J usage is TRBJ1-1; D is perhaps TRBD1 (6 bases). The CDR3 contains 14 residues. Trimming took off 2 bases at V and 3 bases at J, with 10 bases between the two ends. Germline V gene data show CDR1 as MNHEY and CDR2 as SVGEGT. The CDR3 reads CASSYDRTYTEAFF. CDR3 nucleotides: TGTGCCAGCAGTTACGACAGGACGTACACTGAAGCTTTCTTT.

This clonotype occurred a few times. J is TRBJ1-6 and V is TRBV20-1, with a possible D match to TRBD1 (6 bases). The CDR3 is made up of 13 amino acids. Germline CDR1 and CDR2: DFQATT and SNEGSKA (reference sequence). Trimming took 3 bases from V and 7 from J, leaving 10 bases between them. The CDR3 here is CSASRDMNSPLHF. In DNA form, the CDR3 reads TGCAGTGCTAGCCGGGACATGAATTCACCCCTCCACTTT.

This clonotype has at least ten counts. The CDR3 here is CSARGQGPRKHF. Written as DNA, the CDR3 is TGCAGTGCTAGAGGGCAGGGGCCCCGAAAGCATTTT. The chain uses TRBV20-1 and TRBJ1-5; TRBD1 might be the D (6 bases). V was shortened by 1 base and J by 14 bases, with 15 bases between the two germline ends. This CDR3 is 12 amino acids long. The germline gives CDR1 DFQATT, CDR2 SNEGSKA (reference sequence).

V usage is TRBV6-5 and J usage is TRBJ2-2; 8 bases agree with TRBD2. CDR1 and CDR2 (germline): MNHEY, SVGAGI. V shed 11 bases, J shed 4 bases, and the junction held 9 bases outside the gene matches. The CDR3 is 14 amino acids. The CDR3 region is CAARGGRATGELFF. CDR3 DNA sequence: TGTGCCGCCCGGGGGGGGCGAGCCACCGGGGAGCTGTTTTTT.

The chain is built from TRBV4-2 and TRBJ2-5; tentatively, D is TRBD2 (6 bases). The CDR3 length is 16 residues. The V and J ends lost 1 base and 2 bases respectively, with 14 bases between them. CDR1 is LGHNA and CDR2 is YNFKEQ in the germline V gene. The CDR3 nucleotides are TGTGCCAGCAGCCAAGCGGCGGGGCAGATTCAAGAGACCCAGTACTTC. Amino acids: CASSQAAGQIQETQYF.

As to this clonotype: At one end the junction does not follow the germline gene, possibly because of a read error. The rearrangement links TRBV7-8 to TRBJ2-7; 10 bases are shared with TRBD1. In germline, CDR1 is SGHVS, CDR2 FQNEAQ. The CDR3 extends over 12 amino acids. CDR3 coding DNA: TGTGCCAGCAGCGGAGAGGGACAGGGGAAGAACTTC. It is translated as CASSGEGQGKNF.

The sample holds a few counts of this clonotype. For the CDR3, the DNA is TGTGCCAGCAGCTTAGCGCCTAGCGGGGGCCTGCCTACAACTGAGCAGTTCTTC. It specifies CASSLAPSGGLPTTEQFF. This rearrangement joins TRBV7-8 to TRBJ2-1; 10 nucleotides line up with TRBD2. The CDR3 has 18 residues. Germline CDR1 and CDR2: SGHVS and FQNEAQ. The ends lost 0 bases at V and 9 bases at J; junction bases unmatched: 14. Filled out from reference TRBV7-8 and TRBJ2-1, the complete variable domain reads GAGVSQSPRYKVAKRGQDVALRCDPISGHVSLFWYQQALGQGPEFLTYFQNEAQLDKSGLPSDRFFAERPEGSVSTLKIQRTQQEDSAVYLCASSLAPSGGLPTTEQFFGPGTRLTVL.

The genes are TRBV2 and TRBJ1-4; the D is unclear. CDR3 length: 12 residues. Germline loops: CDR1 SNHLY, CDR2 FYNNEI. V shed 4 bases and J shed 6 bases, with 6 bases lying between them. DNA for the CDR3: TGTGCCAGCAGTGTTCAGGATGAAAAACTGTTTTTT. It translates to CASSVQDEKLFF.

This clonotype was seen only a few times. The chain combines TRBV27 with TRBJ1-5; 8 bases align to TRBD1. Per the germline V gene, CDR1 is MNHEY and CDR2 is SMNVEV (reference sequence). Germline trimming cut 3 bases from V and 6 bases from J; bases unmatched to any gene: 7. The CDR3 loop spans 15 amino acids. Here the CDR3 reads CASSLTGVGTQPQHF. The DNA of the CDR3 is TGTGCCAGCAGTTTGACAGGGGTAGGGACTCAGCCCCAGCATTTT.

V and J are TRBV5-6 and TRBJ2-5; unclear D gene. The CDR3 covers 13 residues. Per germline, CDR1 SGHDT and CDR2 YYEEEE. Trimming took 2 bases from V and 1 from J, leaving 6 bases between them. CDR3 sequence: CASSLMSQETQYF. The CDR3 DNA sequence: TGTGCCAGCAGCTTAATGAGCCAAGAGACCCAGTACTTC.

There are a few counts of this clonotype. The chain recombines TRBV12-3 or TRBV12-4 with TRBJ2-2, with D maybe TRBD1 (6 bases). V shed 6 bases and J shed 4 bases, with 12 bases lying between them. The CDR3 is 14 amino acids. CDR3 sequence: CASRTGTFTGELFF. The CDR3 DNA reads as TGTGCCAGCAGAACCGGGACATTCACCGGGGAGCTGTTTTTT.

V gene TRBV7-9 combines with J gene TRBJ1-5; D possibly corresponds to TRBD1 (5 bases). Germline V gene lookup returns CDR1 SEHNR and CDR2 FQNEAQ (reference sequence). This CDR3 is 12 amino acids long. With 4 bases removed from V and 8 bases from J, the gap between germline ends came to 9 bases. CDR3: CASSSRGEPQHF. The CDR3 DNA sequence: TGTGCCAGCAGCTCCCGGGGGGAGCCCCAGCATTTT.

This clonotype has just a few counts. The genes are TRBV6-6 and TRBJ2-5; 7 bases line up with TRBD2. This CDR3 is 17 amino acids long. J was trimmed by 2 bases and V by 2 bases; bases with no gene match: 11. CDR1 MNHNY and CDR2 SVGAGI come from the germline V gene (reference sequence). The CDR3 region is CASSYRGVSTGQETQYF. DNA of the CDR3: TGTGCCAGCAGTTACCGGGGGGTTTCAACTGGGCAAGAGACCCAGTACTTC.

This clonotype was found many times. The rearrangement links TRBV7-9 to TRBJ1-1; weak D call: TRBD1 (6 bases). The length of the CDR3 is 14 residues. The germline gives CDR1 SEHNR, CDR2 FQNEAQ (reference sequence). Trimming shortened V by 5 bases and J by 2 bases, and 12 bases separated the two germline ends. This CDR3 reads CASSGTLRNTEAFF. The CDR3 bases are TGTGCCAGCAGCGGGACACTAAGAAACACTGAAGCTTTCTTT.

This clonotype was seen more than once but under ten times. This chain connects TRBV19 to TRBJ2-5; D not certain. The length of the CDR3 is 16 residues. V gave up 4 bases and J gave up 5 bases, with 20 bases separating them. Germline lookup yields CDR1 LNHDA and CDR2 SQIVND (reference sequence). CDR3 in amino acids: CASSRAAATPSETQYF. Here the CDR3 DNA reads TGTGCCAGTAGTAGGGCGGCAGCGACGCCCTCGGAGACCCAGTACTTC.

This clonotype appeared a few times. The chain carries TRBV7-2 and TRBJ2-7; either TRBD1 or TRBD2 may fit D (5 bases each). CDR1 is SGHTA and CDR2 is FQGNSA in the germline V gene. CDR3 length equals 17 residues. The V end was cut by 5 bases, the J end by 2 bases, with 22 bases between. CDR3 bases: TGTGCCAGCAGCCTTAGCTCCGGGACCACTAACGCCTACGAGCAGTACGTC. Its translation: CASSLSSGTTNAYEQYV.

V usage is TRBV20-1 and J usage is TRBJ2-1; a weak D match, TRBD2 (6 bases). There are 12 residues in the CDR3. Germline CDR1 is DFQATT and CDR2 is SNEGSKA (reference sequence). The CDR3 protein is CSWGESYNEQFF. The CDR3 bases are TGCAGCTGGGGGGAATCCTACAATGAGCAGTTCTTC.

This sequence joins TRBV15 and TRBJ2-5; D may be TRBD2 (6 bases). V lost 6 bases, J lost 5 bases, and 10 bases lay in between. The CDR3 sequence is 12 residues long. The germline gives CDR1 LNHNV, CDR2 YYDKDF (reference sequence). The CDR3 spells CATRGGGETQYF. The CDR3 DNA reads TGTGCCACCAGGGGGGGTGGGGAGACCCAGTACTTC.

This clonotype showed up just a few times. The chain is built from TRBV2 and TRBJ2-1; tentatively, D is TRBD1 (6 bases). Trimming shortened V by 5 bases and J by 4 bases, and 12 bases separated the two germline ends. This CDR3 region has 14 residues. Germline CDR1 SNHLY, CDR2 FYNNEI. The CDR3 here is CASSLLQGYNEQFF. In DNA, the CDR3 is TGTGCCAGCAGTCTATTACAGGGATACAATGAGCAGTTCTTC.